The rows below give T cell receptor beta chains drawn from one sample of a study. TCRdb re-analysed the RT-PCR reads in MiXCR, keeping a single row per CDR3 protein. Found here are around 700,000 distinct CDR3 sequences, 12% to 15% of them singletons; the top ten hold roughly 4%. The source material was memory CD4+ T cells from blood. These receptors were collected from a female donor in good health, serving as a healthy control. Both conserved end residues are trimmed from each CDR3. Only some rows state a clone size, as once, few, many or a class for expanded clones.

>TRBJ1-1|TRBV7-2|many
ASSAQGRGTEAF
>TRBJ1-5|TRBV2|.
ASSGAREGNQPQH
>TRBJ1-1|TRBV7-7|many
ASSPLIGENTEAF
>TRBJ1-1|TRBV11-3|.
ASSLDGHEAF
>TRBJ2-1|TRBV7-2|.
ASSPSRGGSYNEQF
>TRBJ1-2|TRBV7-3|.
ASSSTEDGYT
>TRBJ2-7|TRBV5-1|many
ASSFGGPGDEQY
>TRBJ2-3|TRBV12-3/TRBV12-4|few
ASSFSLIGQY
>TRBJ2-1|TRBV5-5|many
ASSLPHYNEQF
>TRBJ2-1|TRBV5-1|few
ASSVTGPYNEQF
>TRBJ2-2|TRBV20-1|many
SATGLFANTGELF
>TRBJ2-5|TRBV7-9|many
ASSLDDPALGD
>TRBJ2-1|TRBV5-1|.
ASSLVASGTVEQF
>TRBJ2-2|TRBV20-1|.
SARGWENTGELF
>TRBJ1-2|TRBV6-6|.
ASRGPYGYT
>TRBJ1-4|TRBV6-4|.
ASSDSKQGIATNEKLF
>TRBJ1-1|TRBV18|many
ASSPRGGTEAF
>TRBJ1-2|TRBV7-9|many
ASSPGTRYGYT
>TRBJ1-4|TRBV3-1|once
ASATAGGVEKLF
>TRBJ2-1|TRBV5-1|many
ASSSPTSGRGYEQF